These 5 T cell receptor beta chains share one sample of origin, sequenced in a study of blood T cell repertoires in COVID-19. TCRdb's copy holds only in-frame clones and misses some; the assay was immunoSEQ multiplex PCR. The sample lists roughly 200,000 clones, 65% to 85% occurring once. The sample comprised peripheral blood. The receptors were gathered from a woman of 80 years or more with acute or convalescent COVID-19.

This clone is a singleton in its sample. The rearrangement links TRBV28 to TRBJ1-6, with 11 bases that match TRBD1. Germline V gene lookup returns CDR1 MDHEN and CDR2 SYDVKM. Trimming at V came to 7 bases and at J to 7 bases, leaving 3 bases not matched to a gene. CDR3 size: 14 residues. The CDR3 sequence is CASTGQGANSPLHF. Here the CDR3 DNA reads TGTGCCAGCACTGGACAGGGGGCGAATTCACCCCTCCACTTT. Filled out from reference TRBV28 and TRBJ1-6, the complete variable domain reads DVKVTQSSRYLVKRTGEKVFLECVQDMDHENMFWYRQDPGLGLRLIYFSYDVKMKEKGDIPEGYSVSREKKERFSLILESASTNQTSMYLCASTGQGANSPLHFGNGTRLTVT.

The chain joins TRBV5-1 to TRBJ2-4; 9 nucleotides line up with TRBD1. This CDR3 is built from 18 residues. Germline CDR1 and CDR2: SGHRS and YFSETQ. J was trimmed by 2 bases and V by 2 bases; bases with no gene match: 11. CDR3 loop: CASSLGDRGEATKNIQYF. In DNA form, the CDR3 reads TGCGCCAGCAGCTTAGGTGACAGGGGGGAGGCTACCAAAAACATTCAGTACTTC.

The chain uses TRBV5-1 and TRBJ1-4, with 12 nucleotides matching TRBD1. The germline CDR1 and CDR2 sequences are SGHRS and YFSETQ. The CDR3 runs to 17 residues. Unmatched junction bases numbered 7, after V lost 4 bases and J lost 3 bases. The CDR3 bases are TGCGCCAGCAGCGCCCGGGACAGGGGGCGGGCTAATGAAAAACTGTTTTTT. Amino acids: CASSARDRGRANEKLFF.

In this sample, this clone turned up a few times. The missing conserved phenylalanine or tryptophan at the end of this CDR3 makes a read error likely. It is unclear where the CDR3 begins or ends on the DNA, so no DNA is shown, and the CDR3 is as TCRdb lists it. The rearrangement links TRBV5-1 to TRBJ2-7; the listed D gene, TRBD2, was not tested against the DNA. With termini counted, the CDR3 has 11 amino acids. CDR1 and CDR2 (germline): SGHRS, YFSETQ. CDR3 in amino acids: CASSATRTSGR.

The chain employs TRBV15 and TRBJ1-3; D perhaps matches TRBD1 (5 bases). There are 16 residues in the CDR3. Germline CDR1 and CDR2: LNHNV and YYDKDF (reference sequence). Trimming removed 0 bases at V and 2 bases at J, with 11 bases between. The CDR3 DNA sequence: TGTGCCACCAGCAGAGATATACAGGTGGCTGGAAACACCATATATTTT. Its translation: CATSRDIQVAGNTIYF.